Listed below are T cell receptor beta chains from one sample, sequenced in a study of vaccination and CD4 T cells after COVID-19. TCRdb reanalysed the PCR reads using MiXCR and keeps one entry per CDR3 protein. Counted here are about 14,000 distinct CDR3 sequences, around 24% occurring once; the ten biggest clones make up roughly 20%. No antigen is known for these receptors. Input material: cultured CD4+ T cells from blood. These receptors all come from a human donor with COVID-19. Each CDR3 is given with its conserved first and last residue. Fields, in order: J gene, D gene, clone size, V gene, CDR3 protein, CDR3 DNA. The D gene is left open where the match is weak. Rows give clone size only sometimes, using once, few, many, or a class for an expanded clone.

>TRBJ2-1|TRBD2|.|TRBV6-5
CASSYLGLADNEQFF
TGTGCCAGCAGTTACCTGGGACTAGCAGATAATGAGCAGTTCTTC
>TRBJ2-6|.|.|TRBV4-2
CASSQTGSGANVLTF
TGTGCCAGCAGCCAAACAGGGTCTGGGGCCAACGTCCTGACTTTC
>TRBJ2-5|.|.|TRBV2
CACGKLGTEQETQYF
TGTGCCTGCGGTAAGCTGGGAACAGAACAAGAGACCCAGTACTTC
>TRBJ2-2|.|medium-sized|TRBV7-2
CASSPLRANTGELFF
TGTGCCAGCAGCCCACTAAGGGCCAACACCGGGGAGCTGTTTTTT
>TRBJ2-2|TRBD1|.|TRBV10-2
CASSGDRGLTGELFF
TGCGCCAGCAGTGGGGACAGGGGGTTAACCGGGGAGCTGTTTTTT
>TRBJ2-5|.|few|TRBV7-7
CASSPEPARNAETQYF
TGTGCTAGCAGCCCGGAGCCCGCCAGGAACGCAGAGACCCAGTACTTC
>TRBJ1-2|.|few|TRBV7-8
CASSLGLTNYGYTF
TGTGCCAGCAGCTTAGGCCTAACTAACTATGGCTACACCTTC
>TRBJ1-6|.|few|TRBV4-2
CASSQGLQVNSPLHF
TGTGCCAGCAGCCAAGGTCTCCAGGTAAATTCACCCCTCCACTTT
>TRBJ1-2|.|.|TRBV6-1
CASSALRGSYGYTF
TGTGCCAGCAGTGCCCTCAGGGGAAGCTATGGCTACACCTTC
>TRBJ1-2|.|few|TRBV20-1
CSARPLRTVYGYTF
TGCAGTGCTAGGCCCCTGAGGACGGTCTATGGCTACACCTTC
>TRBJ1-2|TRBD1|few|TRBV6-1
CASSISGGAGYGYTF
TGTGCCAGCAGTATTTCAGGGGGCGCAGGCTATGGCTACACCTTC
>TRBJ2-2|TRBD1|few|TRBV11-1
CASSLGQGYTGELFF
TGTGCCAGCAGCTTAGGACAGGGGTACACCGGGGAGCTGTTTTTT
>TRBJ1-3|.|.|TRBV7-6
CASSLNPGLSFNEDTIYF
TGTGCCAGCAGCTTAAATCCAGGGTTATCCTTCAATGAGGACACCATATATTTT
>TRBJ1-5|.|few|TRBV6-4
CASSEGGVSNQPQHF
TGTGCCAGCAGTGAAGGTGGAGTTAGCAATCAGCCCCAGCATTTT
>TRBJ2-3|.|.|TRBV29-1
CSVVEGVGTDTQYF
TGCAGCGTTGTGGAGGGAGTGGGTACAGATACGCAGTATTTT
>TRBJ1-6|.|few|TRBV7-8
CASSQTRDRNSPLHF
TGTGCCAGCAGCCAAACGAGAGACAGGAATTCACCCCTCCACTTT
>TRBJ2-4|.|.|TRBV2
CASSGSGAGRSGNIQYF
TGTGCCAGCAGTGGATCGGGGGCAGGGAGGTCCGGAAACATTCAGTACTTC
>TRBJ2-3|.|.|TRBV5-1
CASSLAGRADTQYF
TGCGCCAGCAGCTTGGCGGGCCGGGCAGATACGCAGTATTTT
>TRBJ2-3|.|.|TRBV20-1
CSASGGHRTDTQYF
TGCAGTGCTAGCGGGGGACACCGCACAGATACGCAGTATTTT
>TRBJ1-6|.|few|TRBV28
CASNSNRDNSPLHF
TGTGCCAGCAACTCCAACAGGGACAATTCACCCCTCCACTTT
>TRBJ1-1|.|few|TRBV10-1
CASSESVNTEAFF
TGCGCCAGCAGTGAGTCTGTGAACACTGAAGCTTTCTTT
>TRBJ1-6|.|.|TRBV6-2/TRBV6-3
CASRAVLGSPLHF
TGTGCCAGCAGGGCGGTCTTGGGTTCACCCCTCCACTTT
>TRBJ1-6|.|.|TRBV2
CASSDESSYNSPLHF
TGTGCCAGCAGTGACGAAAGCTCCTATAATTCACCCCTCCACTTT
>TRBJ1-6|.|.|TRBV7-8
CASSGEVGSSYNSPLHF
TGTGCCAGCAGCGGGGAGGTGGGGAGCTCCTATAATTCACCCCTCCACTTT
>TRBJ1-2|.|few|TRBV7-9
CASSPEGPPSFTF
TGTGCCAGCAGCCCGGAGGGTCCGCCTTCTTTCACCTTC
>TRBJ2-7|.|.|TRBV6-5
CASSYSRGNYEQYF
TGTGCCAGCAGTTACTCTCGGGGAAACTACGAGCAGTACTTC
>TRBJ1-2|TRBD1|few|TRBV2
CASRDRGIGGYTF
TGTGCCAGCAGGGACAGGGGAATAGGCGGCTACACCTTC
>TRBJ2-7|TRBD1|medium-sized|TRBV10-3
CAISSRGQDEQYF
TGTGCCATCAGCTCCAGGGGGCAGGACGAGCAGTACTTC